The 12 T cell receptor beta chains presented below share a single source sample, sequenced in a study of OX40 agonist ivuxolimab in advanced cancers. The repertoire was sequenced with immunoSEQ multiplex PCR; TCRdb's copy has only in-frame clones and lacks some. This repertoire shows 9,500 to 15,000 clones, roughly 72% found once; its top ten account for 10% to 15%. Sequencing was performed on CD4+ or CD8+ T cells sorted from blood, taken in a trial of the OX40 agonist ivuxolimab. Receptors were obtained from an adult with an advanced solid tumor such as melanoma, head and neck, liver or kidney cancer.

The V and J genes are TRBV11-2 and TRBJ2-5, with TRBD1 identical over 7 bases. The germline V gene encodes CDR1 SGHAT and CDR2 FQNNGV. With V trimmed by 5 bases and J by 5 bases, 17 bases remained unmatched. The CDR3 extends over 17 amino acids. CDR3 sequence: CASSPPLDRVGAETQYF. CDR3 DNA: TGTGCCAGCAGCCCACCCCTAGACAGGGTGGGGGCCGAGACCCAGTACTTC.

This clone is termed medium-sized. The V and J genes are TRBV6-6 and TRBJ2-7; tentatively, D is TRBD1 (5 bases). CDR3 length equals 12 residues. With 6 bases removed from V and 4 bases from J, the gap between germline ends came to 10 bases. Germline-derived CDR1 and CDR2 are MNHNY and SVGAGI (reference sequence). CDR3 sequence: CASSHDSYEQYF. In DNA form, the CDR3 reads TGTGCCAGCAGCCATGACAGTTACGAGCAGTACTTC.

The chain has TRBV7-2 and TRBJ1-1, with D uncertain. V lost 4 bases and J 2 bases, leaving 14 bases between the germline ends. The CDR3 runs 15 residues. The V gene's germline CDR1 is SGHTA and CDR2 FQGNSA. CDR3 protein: CASSYGVGENTEAFF. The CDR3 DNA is TGTGCCAGCAGCTATGGGGTAGGCGAAAACACTGAAGCTTTCTTT.

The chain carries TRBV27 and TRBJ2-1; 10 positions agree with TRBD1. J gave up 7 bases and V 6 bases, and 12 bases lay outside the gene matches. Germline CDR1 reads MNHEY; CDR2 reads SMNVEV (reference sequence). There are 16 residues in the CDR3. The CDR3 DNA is TGTGCCAGCAGGTCAGCGACAGGGGGCTTTTGGAATGAGCAGTTCTTC. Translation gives CASRSATGGFWNEQFF.

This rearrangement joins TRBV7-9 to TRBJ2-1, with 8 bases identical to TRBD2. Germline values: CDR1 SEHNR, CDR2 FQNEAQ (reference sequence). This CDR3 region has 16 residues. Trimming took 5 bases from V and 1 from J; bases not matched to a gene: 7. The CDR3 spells CASSPFGGGSYNEQFF. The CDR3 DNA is TGTGCCAGCAGCCCCTTTGGCGGGGGGTCCTACAATGAGCAGTTCTTC.

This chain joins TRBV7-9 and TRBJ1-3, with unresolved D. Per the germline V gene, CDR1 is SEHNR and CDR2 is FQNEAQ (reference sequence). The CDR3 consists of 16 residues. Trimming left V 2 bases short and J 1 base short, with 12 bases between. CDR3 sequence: CASSLLQELSGNTIYF. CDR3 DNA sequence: TGTGCCAGCAGCTTACTGCAGGAGCTTTCTGGAAACACCATATATTTT.

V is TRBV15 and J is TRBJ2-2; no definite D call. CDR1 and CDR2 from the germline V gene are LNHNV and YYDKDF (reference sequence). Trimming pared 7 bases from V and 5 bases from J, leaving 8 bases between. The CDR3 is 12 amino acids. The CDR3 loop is CATTYTTGELFF. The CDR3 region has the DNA TGTGCCACCACATATACGACCGGGGAGCTGTTTTTT.

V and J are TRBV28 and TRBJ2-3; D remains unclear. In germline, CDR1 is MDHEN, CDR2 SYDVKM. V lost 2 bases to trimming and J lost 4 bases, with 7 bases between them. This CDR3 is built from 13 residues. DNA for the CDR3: TGTGCCAGCAGTTTAGCCCATTCAGATACGCAGTATTTT. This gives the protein CASSLAHSDTQYF. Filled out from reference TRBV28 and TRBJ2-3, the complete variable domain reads DVKVTQSSRYLVKRTGEKVFLECVQDMDHENMFWYRQDPGLGLRLIYFSYDVKMKEKGDIPEGYSVSREKKERFSLILESASTNQTSMYLCASSLAHSDTQYFGPGTRLTVL.

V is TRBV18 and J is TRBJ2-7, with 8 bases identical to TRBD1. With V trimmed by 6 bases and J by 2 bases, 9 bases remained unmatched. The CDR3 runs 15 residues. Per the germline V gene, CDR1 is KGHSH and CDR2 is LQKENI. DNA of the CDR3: TGTGCCAGCTCGCCCTCCGACAGGGGTACCTACGAGCAGTACTTC. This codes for CASSPSDRGTYEQYF.

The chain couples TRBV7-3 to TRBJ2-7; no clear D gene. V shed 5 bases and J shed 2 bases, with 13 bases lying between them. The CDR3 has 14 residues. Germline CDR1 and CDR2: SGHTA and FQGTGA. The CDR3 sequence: CASSPDGTTYEQYF. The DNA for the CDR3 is TGTGCCAGCAGCCCGGACGGCACAACCTACGAGCAGTACTTC.

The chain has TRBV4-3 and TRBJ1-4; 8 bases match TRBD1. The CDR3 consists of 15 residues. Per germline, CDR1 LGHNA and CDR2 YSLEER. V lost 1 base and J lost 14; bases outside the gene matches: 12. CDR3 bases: TGCGCCAGCAGCCAAGTCATCTCCCAGGGGGCTGATCTGTTTTTT. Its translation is CASSQVISQGADLFF.

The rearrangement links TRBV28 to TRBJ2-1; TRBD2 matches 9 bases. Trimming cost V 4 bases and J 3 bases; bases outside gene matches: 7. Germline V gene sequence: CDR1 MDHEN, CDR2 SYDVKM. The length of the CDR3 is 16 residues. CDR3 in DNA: TGTGCCAGCAGTTCCCAGATAGCGGGGGACTACAATGAGCAGTTCTTC. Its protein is CASSSQIAGDYNEQFF.